This T cell receptor beta chain was found in a study of patients with pleural tuberculosis. There are many counts of this clonotype. MiXCR, applied by TCRdb to the reads, yields one record per CDR3 protein. The data show around 30,000 distinct CDR3 sequences, about a sixth seen once. This CDR3 spans 14 amino acids. CDR1 SEHNR and CDR2 FQNEAQ come from the germline V gene (reference sequence). Trimming stripped 1 base from V and 8 bases from J, with 14 bases between. Sequencing was done on a sample of peripheral blood. This sequence originates from a human donor with pleural tuberculosis. This sequence joins TRBV7-9 and TRBJ1-1, with D perhaps matching TRBD1 (6 bases). The CDR3 DNA reads TGTGCCAGCAGCTTAGTACAGGGAGAATCGGAAGCTTTCTTT. Amino acid sequence: CASSLVQGESEAFF.